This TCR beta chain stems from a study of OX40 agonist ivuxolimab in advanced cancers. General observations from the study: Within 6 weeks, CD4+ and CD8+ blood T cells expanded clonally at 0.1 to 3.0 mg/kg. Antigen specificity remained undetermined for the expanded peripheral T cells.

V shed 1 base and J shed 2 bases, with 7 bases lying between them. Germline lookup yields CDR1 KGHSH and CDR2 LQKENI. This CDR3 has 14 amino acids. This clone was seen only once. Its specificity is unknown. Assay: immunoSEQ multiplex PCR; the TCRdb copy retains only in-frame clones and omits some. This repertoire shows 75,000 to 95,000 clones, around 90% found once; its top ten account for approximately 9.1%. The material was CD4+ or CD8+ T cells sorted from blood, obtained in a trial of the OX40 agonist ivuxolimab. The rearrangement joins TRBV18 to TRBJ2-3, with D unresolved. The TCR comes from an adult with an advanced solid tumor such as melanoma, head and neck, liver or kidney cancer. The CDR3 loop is CASSPRPSTDTQYF. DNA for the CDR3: TGTGCCAGCTCACCACGGCCGTCCACAGATACGCAGTATTTT.